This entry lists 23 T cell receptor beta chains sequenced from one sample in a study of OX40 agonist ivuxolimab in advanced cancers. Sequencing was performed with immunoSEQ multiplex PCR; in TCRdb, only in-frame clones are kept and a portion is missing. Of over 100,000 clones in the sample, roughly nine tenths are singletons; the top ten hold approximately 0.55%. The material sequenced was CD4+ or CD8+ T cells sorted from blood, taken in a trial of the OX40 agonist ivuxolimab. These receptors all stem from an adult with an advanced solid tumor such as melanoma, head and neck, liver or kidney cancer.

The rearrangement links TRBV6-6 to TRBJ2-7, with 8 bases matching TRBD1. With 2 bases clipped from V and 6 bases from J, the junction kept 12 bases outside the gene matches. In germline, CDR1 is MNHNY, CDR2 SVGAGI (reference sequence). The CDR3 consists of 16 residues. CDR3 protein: CASSYPTRGQVSEQYF. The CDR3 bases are TGTGCCAGCAGTTACCCGACTCGGGGACAGGTGAGCGAGCAGTACTTC.

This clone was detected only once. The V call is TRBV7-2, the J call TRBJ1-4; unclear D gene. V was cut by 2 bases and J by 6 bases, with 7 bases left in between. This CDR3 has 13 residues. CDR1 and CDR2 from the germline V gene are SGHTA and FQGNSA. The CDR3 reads CASSLRRDEKLFF. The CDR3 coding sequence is TGTGCCAGCAGCTTACGGCGGGATGAAAAACTGTTTTTT.

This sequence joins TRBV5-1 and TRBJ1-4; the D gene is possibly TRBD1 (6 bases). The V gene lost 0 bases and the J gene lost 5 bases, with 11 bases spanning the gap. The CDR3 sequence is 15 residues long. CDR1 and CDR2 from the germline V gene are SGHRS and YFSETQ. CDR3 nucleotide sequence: TGCGCCAGCAGCTTGGAGGCAGGGGTAAATGAAAAACTGTTTTTT. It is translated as CASSLEAGVNEKLFF.

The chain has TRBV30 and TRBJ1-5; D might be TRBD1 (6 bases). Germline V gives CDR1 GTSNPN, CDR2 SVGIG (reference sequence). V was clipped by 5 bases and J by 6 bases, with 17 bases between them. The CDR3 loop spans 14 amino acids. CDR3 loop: CAWAQGGGSQPQHF. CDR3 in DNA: TGTGCCTGGGCACAGGGAGGGGGGAGTCAGCCCCAGCATTTT.

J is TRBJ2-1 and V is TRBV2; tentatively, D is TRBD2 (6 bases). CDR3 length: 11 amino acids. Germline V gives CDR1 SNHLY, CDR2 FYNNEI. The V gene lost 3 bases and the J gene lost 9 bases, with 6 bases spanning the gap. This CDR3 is CASSEEGEQFF. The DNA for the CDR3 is TGTGCCAGCAGTGAGGAGGGTGAGCAGTTCTTC. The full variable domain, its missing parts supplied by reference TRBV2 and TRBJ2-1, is EPEVTQTPSHQVTQMGQEVILRCVPISNHLYFYWYRQILGQKVEFLVSFYNNEISEKSEIFDDQFSVERPDGSNFTLKIRSTKLEDSAMYFCASSEEGEQFFGPGTRLTVL.

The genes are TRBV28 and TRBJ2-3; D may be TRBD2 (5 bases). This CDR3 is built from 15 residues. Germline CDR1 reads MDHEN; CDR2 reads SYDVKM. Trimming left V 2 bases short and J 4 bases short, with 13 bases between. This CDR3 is CASSLPVRGADTQYF. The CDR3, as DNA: TGTGCCAGCAGTTTACCCGTCCGGGGTGCAGATACGCAGTATTTT.

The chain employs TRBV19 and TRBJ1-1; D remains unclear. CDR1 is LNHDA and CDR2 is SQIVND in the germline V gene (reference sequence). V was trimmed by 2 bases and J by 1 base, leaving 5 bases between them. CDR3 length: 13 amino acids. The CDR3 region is CASSISGNTEAFF. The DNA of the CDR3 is TGTGCCAGTAGTATATCGGGGAACACTGAAGCTTTCTTT.

CDR3 DNA: TGTGCCAGCCATAGCTTCCTACAAAGGGGCATGTACGAGCAGTACTTC. Encoded protein: CASHSFLQRGMYEQYF. The chain recombines TRBV27 with TRBJ2-7; the D gene is possibly TRBD1 (5 bases). The V and J ends lost 8 bases and 4 bases respectively, with 24 bases between them. The CDR3 length is 16 residues. CDR1 MNHEY and CDR2 SMNVEV come from the germline V gene (reference sequence).

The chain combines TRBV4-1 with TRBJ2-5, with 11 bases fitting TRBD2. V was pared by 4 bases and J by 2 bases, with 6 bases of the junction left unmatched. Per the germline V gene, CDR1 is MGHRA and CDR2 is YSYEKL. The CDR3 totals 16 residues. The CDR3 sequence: CASSRLGLAEQETQYF. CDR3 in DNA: TGCGCCAGCAGCCGGTTGGGACTAGCGGAACAAGAGACCCAGTACTTC.

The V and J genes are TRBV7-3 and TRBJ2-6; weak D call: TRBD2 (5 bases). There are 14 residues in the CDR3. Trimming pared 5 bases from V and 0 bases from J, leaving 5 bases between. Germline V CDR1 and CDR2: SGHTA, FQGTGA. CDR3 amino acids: CASSRDSGANVLTF. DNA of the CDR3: TGTGCCAGCAGCCGGGACTCTGGGGCCAACGTCCTGACTTTC.

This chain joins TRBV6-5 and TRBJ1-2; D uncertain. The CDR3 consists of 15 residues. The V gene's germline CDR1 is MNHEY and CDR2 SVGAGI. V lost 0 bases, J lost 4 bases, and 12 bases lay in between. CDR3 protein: CASSYSIVETYGYTF. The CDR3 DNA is TGTGCCAGCAGTTACTCGATCGTCGAGACCTATGGCTACACCTTC.

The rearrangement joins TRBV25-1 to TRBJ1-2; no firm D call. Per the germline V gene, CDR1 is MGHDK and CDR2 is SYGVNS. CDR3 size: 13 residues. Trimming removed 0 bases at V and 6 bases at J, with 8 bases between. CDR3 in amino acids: CASSEYKSDGYTF. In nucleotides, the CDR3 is TGTGCCAGCAGTGAATATAAATCTGATGGCTACACCTTC.

The CDR3 region is CASKKITMNTEAFF. The CDR3 DNA is TGTGCCAGCAAGAAAATTACTATGAACACTGAAGCTTTCTTT. The chain employs TRBV19 and TRBJ1-1; D gene ambiguous. Germline V gene sequence: CDR1 LNHDA, CDR2 SQIVND (reference sequence). Trimming shortened V by 9 bases and J by 0 bases, and 14 bases separated the two germline ends. CDR3 size: 14 residues. Variable domain in full (rest from reference TRBV19 and TRBJ1-1): DGGITQSPKYLFRKEGQNVTLSCEQNLNHDAMYWYRQDPGQGLRLIYYSQIVNDFQKGDIAEGYSVSREKKESFPLTVTSAQKNPTAFYLCASKKITMNTEAFFGQGTRLTVV.

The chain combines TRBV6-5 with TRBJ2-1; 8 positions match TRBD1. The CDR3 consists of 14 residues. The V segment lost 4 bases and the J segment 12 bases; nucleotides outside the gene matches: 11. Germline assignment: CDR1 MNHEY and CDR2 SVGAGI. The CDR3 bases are TGTGCCAGCAGTTGGGACAGGTTAGCGGCTGGGCAGTTCTTC. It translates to CASSWDRLAAGQFF.

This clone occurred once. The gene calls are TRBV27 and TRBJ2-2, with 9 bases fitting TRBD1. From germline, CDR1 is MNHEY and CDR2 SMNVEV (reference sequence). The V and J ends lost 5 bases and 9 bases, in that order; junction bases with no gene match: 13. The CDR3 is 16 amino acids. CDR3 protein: CASSRPGQGLLRELFF. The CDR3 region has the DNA TGTGCCAGCAGTCGCCCGGGACAGGGATTATTGAGGGAGCTGTTTTTT.

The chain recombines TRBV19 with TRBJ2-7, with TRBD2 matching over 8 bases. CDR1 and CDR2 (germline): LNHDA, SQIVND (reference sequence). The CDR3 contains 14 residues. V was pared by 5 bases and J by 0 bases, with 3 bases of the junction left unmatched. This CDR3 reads CASSYGTSSYEQYF. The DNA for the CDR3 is TGTGCCAGTAGTTACGGGACTAGCTCCTACGAGCAGTACTTC. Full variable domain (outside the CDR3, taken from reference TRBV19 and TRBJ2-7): DGGITQSPKYLFRKEGQNVTLSCEQNLNHDAMYWYRQDPGQGLRLIYYSQIVNDFQKGDIAEGYSVSREKKESFPLTVTSAQKNPTAFYLCASSYGTSSYEQYFGPGTRLTVT.

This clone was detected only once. The CDR3: CASSGRLATSTDTQYF. Written as DNA, the CDR3 is TGTGCCAGCAGTGGCCGACTAGCGACTAGCACAGATACGCAGTATTTT. V and J are TRBV6-1 and TRBJ2-3; TRBD2 agrees at 8 bases. With V trimmed by 4 bases and J by 0 bases, 6 bases remained unmatched. The CDR3 contains 16 residues. CDR1 and CDR2 from the germline V gene are MNHNS and SASEGT.

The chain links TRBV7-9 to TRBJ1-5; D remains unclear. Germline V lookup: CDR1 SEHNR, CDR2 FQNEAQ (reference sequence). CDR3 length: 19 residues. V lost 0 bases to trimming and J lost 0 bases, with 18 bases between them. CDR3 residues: CASSLAPSPTTHSNQPQHF. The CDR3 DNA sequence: TGTGCCAGCAGCTTAGCGCCGAGCCCGACTACGCATAGCAATCAGCCCCAGCATTTT.

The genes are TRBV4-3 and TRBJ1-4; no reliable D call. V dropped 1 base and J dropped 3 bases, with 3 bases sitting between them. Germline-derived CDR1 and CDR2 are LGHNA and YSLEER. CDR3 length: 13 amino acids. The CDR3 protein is CASSQGSNEKLFF. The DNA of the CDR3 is TGCGCCAGCAGCCAAGGCTCTAATGAAAAACTGTTTTTT.

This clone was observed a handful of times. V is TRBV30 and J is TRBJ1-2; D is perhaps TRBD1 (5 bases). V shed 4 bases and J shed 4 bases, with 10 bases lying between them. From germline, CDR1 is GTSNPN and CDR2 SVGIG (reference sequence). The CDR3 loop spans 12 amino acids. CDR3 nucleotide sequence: TGTGCCTGGACAGGGTGGGTCTATGGCTACACCTTC. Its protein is CAWTGWVYGYTF.

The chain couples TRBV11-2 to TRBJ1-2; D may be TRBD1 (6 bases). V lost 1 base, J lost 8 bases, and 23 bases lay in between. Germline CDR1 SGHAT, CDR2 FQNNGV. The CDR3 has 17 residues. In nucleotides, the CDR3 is TGTGCCAGCAGCTTAGGGCTAGACACAGGGCGGTCGGTCGGCTACACCTTC. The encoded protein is CASSLGLDTGRSVGYTF.

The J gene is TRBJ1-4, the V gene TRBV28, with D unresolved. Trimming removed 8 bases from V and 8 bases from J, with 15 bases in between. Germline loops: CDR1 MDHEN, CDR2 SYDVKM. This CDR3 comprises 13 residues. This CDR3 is CASDLGTKEKLFF. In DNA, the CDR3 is TGTGCCAGCGACTTAGGAACAAAAGAAAAACTGTTTTTT. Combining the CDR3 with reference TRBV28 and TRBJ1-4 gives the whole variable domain DVKVTQSSRYLVKRTGEKVFLECVQDMDHENMFWYRQDPGLGLRLIYFSYDVKMKEKGDIPEGYSVSREKKERFSLILESASTNQTSMYLCASDLGTKEKLFFGSGTQLSVL.

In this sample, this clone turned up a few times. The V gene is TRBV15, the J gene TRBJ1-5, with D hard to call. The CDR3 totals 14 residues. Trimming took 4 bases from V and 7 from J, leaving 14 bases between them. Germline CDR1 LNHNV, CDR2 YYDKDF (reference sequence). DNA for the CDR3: TGTGCCACCAGCACACGGACCTCCGGGCAGCCCCAGCATTTT. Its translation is CATSTRTSGQPQHF.